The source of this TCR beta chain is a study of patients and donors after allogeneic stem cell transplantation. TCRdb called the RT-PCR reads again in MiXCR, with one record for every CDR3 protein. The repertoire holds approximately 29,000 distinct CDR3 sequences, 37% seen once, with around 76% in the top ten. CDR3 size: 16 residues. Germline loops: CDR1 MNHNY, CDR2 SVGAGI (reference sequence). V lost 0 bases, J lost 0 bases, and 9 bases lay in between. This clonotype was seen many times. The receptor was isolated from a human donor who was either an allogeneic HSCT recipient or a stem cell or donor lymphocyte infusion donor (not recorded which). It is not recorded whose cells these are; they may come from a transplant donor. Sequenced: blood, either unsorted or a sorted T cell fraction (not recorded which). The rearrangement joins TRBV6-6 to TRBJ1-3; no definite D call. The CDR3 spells CASSYSNSPSGNTIYF. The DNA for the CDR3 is TGTGCCAGCAGTTACTCGAACAGCCCCTCTGGAAACACCATATATTTT.